The 23 T cell receptor beta chains in this list originate from one sample, sequenced in a study of PD-1 blockade in classical Hodgkin lymphoma. Following autologous stem cell transplantation, relapse occurred in every patient, and exposure to brentuximab vedotin varied. This table comes from immunoSEQ multiplex PCR, and its TCRdb copy is limited to in-frame clones, with some not included. This sample has under 80,000 clones, with about two thirds found just once. The specimen comprised peripheral blood mononuclear cells (PBMCs), sampled before the second cycle of nivolumab. The receptors stem from a human donor with classical Hodgkin lymphoma.

The chain recombines TRBV30 with TRBJ1-4; maybe TRBD1 (5 bases). Trimming pared 4 bases from V and 3 bases from J, leaving 9 bases between. The germline V gene encodes CDR1 GTSNPN and CDR2 SVGIG (reference sequence). There are 13 residues in the CDR3. CDR3 bases: TGTGCCTGGAATAGGGACCCTAATGAAAAACTGTTTTTT. Its protein product is CAWNRDPNEKLFF.

The chain uses TRBV27 and TRBJ1-4; D perhaps matches TRBD1 (5 bases). The CDR3 is 16 amino acids. Germline V lookup: CDR1 MNHEY, CDR2 SMNVEV (reference sequence). With 3 bases removed from V and 8 bases from J, the gap between germline ends came to 19 bases. CDR3 DNA: TGTGCCAGCAGTTTCCGCTCAGGGTTGTTTGGGGAAAAACTGTTTTTT. It codes for CASSFRSGLFGEKLFF.

The genes are TRBV5-5 and TRBJ2-5, with TRBD1 as a possible D gene (6 bases). CDR3 length: 13 residues. Looked up from germline, CDR1 is SGHKS and CDR2 is YYEKEE (reference sequence). V lost 2 bases and J lost 3, with 8 bases in between. CDR3 protein: CASSFPGEETQYF. The CDR3 bases are TGTGCCAGCAGCTTTCCAGGGGAAGAGACCCAGTACTTC.

This clone turned up a few times. Different DNA sequences within this sample yield the same CDR3. The V gene is TRBV9, the J gene TRBJ2-1; 7 nucleotides line up with TRBD2. V was clipped by 0 bases and J by 0 bases; unmatched bases: 0. Germline values: CDR1 SGDLS, CDR2 YYNGEE. The CDR3 is 15 residues long. In DNA, the CDR3 is TGTGCCAGCAGCGTAGGGACTAGCTCCTACAATGAGCAGTTCTTC. This encodes CASSVGTSSYNEQFF.

V is TRBV9 and J is TRBJ2-7; D may correspond to TRBD1 or TRBD2 (5 bases each). The CDR3 is made up of 14 amino acids. V was pared by 3 bases and J by 0 bases, with 10 bases between. Germline-derived CDR1 and CDR2 are SGDLS and YYNGEE. CDR3 protein: CASSGGADSYEQYF. As DNA, the CDR3 is TGTGCCAGCAGCGGAGGGGCGGACTCCTACGAGCAGTACTTC.

The chain's CDR3 is CASSAGDSFNYGYTF. The CDR3 DNA sequence: TGCGCCAGCAGCGCCGGGGACAGCTTTAACTATGGCTACACCTTC. V gene TRBV5-1 combines with J gene TRBJ1-2, with 7 bases that match TRBD1. The CDR3 is made up of 15 amino acids. Germline CDR1 SGHRS, CDR2 YFSETQ. Trimming at V came to 4 bases and at J to 1 base, leaving 7 bases not matched to a gene.

The V call is TRBV5-1, the J call TRBJ2-5; 9 nucleotides align to TRBD2. CDR3 length: 16 amino acids. J gave up 2 bases and V 4 bases, and 9 bases lay outside the gene matches. CDR1 and CDR2 (germline): SGHRS, YFSETQ. This CDR3 is CASSRWASGVQETQYF. The CDR3 region has the DNA TGCGCCAGCAGCCGCTGGGCTAGCGGGGTGCAAGAGACCCAGTACTTC.

The gene calls are TRBV30 and TRBJ2-7, with D perhaps matching TRBD1 (5 bases). In germline, CDR1 is GTSNPN, CDR2 SVGIG (reference sequence). This CDR3 is 14 amino acids long. Trimming pared 0 bases from V and 7 bases from J, leaving 16 bases between. CDR3 sequence (DNA): TGTGCCTGGAGTGTAACTGGGGCTGTGTGGGAGCAGTACTTC. Translation: CAWSVTGAVWEQYF.

This clone was found a few times. This chain links TRBV7-8 with TRBJ1-1, with TRBD1 identical over 7 bases. Germline loops: CDR1 SGHVS, CDR2 FQNEAQ. The CDR3 length is 15 residues. V was clipped by 4 bases and J by 0 bases; unmatched bases: 5. The CDR3 sequence: CASSSQGRMNTEAFF. For the CDR3, the DNA is TGTGCCAGCAGCTCACAGGGGAGGATGAACACTGAAGCTTTCTTT. The full variable domain, completed using reference TRBV7-8 and TRBJ1-1, is GAGVSQSPRYKVAKRGQDVALRCDPISGHVSLFWYQQALGQGPEFLTYFQNEAQLDKSGLPSDRFFAERPEGSVSTLKIQRTQQEDSAVYLCASSSQGRMNTEAFFGQGTRLTVV.

The chain uses TRBV9 and TRBJ2-4; D may be TRBD2 (5 bases). This CDR3 contains 14 residues. The V end was cut by 1 base, the J end by 7 bases, with 12 bases between. CDR1 and CDR2 (germline): SGDLS, YYNGEE. CDR3 nucleotides: TGTGCCAGCAGCGTAAGCGGCCTGGGGAACATTCAGTACTTC. Amino acid sequence: CASSVSGLGNIQYF.

This clone was counted between two and nine times. The V gene is TRBV19, the J gene TRBJ2-7; 11 nucleotides match TRBD1. After removal of 1 base from V and 6 bases from J, the junction contained 11 bases not matched to a gene. Germline lookup yields CDR1 LNHDA and CDR2 SQIVND (reference sequence). The CDR3 covers 17 residues. Here the CDR3 reads CASSIGFGQGAFGEQYF. The CDR3 DNA follows: TGTGCCAGTAGTATAGGCTTTGGACAGGGGGCTTTTGGCGAGCAGTACTTC.

The chain links TRBV18 to TRBJ1-1, with D possibly TRBD1 on 5 matching bases. Trimming left V 1 base short and J 4 bases short, with 10 bases between. This CDR3 comprises 14 residues. In germline, CDR1 is KGHSH, CDR2 LQKENI. CDR3 residues: CASSPLSGGTEAFF. Written as DNA, the CDR3 is TGTGCCAGCTCACCACTTTCGGGGGGCACTGAAGCTTTCTTT.

The rearrangement joins TRBV27 to TRBJ2-2; 8 bases map to TRBD1. V trimming: 2 bases; J trimming: 4 bases; junction bases outside the gene matches: 3. The germline V gene has CDR1 MNHEY and CDR2 SMNVEV (reference sequence). The CDR3 consists of 15 residues. The DNA of the CDR3 is TGTGCCAGCAGTTTAACACAGGGGGGCACCGGGGAGCTGTTTTTT. This encodes CASSLTQGGTGELFF.

This clone has just one count. V gene TRBV30 combines with J gene TRBJ2-1; 7 nucleotides agree with TRBD1. There are 12 residues in the CDR3. Germline V gene lookup returns CDR1 GTSNPN and CDR2 SVGIG (reference sequence). After removal of 5 bases from V and 3 bases from J, the junction contained 1 base not matched to a gene. The CDR3 DNA sequence: TGTGCCTGGGACAGGGACTACAATGAGCAGTTCTTC. It is translated as CAWDRDYNEQFF.

As to this clone: Other DNA variants within this sample encode the same CDR3. V gene TRBV5-4 combines with J gene TRBJ2-7, with unresolved D. The CDR3 consists of 13 residues. V was shortened by 0 bases and J by 1 base, with 5 bases between the two germline ends. Germline V CDR1 and CDR2: SGHNT, YYREEE (reference sequence). The CDR3 sequence is CASSLAGSYEQYF. The CDR3 DNA reads as TGTGCCAGCAGCTTGGCCGGGTCCTACGAGCAGTACTTC.

The V and J genes are TRBV19 and TRBJ1-5; D not certain. Germline-derived CDR1 and CDR2 are LNHDA and SQIVND (reference sequence). This CDR3 has 13 amino acids. Trimming took 6 bases from V and 7 from J, leaving 13 bases between them. CDR3 protein: CASSPTVTQPQHF. In DNA form, the CDR3 reads TGTGCCAGTAGCCCGACGGTTACCCAGCCCCAGCATTTT.

In this sample, this clone is medium-sized. The J gene is TRBJ2-7, the V gene TRBV11-1; D is unclear. The CDR3 contains 15 residues. The germline V gene has CDR1 SGHAT and CDR2 FQDESV (reference sequence). V shed 1 base and J shed 4 bases, with 14 bases lying between them. The CDR3 spells CASSLGEGFGYEQYF. Written as DNA, the CDR3 is TGTGCCAGCAGCTTAGGAGAAGGGTTCGGGTACGAGCAGTACTTC.

V usage is TRBV9 and J usage is TRBJ2-1; the D is unclear. The CDR3 sequence is 11 residues long. V was pared by 3 bases and J by 9 bases, with 7 bases between. Germline V lookup: CDR1 SGDLS, CDR2 YYNGEE. The CDR3 is CASSDLTEQFF. DNA of the CDR3: TGTGCCAGCAGCGACTTGACTGAGCAGTTCTTC.

This clone was recorded a few times. This chain connects TRBV9 to TRBJ2-7; 7 positions match TRBD2. V trimming: 0 bases; J trimming: 0 bases; junction bases outside the gene matches: 3. CDR1 and CDR2 from the germline V gene are SGDLS and YYNGEE. This CDR3 spans 15 amino acids. CDR3 sequence reads: CASSVAGGFSYEQYF. The CDR3 nucleotides are TGTGCCAGCAGCGTAGCGGGGGGTTTCTCCTACGAGCAGTACTTC.

The chain combines TRBV11-3 with TRBJ2-2; 11 bases are shared with TRBD2. Germline CDR1 and CDR2: SGHNT and YENEEA. The CDR3 spans 18 residues. J lost 5 bases, V lost 5 bases, and 13 bases had no gene match. CDR3 loop: CASSIRIIAGGETGELFF. CDR3 bases: TGTGCCAGCAGCATCCGGATCATAGCGGGAGGGGAAACCGGGGAGCTGTTTTTT. Looking up the rest from reference TRBV11-3 and TRBJ2-2 gives the full variable domain: EAGVVQSPRYKIIEKKQPVAFWCNPISGHNTLYWYLQNLGQGPELLIRYENEEAVDDSQLPKDRFSAERLKGVDSTLKIQPAELGDSAVYLCASSIRIIAGGETGELFFGEGSRLTVL.

This chain joins TRBV6-1 and TRBJ1-2; 11 positions match TRBD1. The CDR3 consists of 15 residues. Germline V gene data show CDR1 as MNHNS and CDR2 as SASEGT. Unmatched junction bases numbered 8, after V lost 6 bases and J lost 5 bases. The CDR3 here is CASRDRGRLNYGYTF. The DNA of the CDR3 is TGTGCCAGCAGGGACAGGGGGCGTCTTAATTATGGCTACACCTTC.

The chain is built from TRBV11-2 and TRBJ1-1; D is possibly TRBD1 (5 bases). There are 13 residues in the CDR3. CDR1 and CDR2 (germline): SGHAT, FQNNGV. The germline V and J ends were trimmed by 3 bases and 6 bases, with 11 bases remaining between them. The CDR3 sequence is CASSFLSTAEAFF. DNA for the CDR3: TGTGCCAGCAGCTTCCTATCGACAGCTGAAGCTTTCTTT.

The chain combines TRBV19 with TRBJ1-5; maybe TRBD1 (5 bases). The CDR3 totals 14 residues. V was trimmed by 6 bases and J by 1 base, leaving 10 bases between them. Germline lookup yields CDR1 LNHDA and CDR2 SQIVND (reference sequence). This CDR3 is CASRSWDSNQPQHF. The CDR3 nucleotides read TGTGCCAGTAGGAGCTGGGACAGCAATCAGCCCCAGCATTTT.